These 24 T cell receptor beta chains came from one sample sequenced in a study of control samples from healthy donors and cancer patients. Profiling relied on immunoSEQ multiplex PCR, and the TCRdb table lists in-frame clones only, not all of them. Among 100,000 to 150,000 clones listed, over 75% were seen once. The sequencing sample was made of blood. Receptors were obtained from a man aged 18-30 years in good health.

CDR3 bases: TGTGCCAGCAGTTACTCGAAAAGGCGGTGGATACAGTCACCCCAGCATTTT. Protein sequence: CASSYSKRRWIQSPQHF. The chain combines TRBV6-2 or TRBV6-3 with TRBJ1-5; D remains unclear. This CDR3 has 17 residues. The V gene lost 0 bases and the J gene lost 10 bases, with 22 bases spanning the gap. CDR1 and CDR2 (germline): MNHEY, SVGEGT.

This sequence joins TRBV4-3 and TRBJ2-3; 10 bases agree with TRBD2. Germline V gives CDR1 LGHNA, CDR2 YSLEER. Unmatched junction bases numbered 9, after V lost 6 bases and J lost 3 bases. CDR3 length: 16 amino acids. CDR3 nucleotide sequence: TGCGCCAGCAGTCCTCGGGTAGCGGGAGGAACAGATACGCAGTATTTT. It encodes CASSPRVAGGTDTQYF.

The CDR3 DNA reads as TGTGCCAGCAAGGCGGGACAGGGGGAGGACACCATATATTTT. This sequence encodes CASKAGQGEDTIYF. V and J are TRBV9 and TRBJ1-3; TRBD1 matches at 11 bases. With V trimmed by 6 bases and J by 8 bases, 7 bases remained unmatched. The CDR3 has 14 residues. Germline V gene data show CDR1 as SGDLS and CDR2 as YYNGEE.

The chain couples TRBV19 to TRBJ2-5, with TRBD2 identical over 11 bases. Germline-derived CDR1 and CDR2 are LNHDA and SQIVND (reference sequence). V gave up 6 bases and J gave up 7 bases; unmatched junction bases: 10. This CDR3 is built from 15 residues. CDR3 nucleotide sequence: TGTGCCAGTAGCCAGACTAGCGGGGCCCTCTTGACCCAGTACTTC. Translated, it gives CASSQTSGALLTQYF.

The rearrangement uses TRBV21-1 and TRBJ1-2. TRBV21-1 is a known pseudogene. CDR3 length: 13 amino acids. CDR3 protein: CASRRSFSEGYTF. CDR3 DNA: TGTGCCAGCAGGAGGTCTTTCTCCGAAGGCTACACCTTC.

The chain combines TRBV2 with TRBJ1-3, with no clear D. This CDR3 comprises 13 residues. The germline V gene encodes CDR1 SNHLY and CDR2 FYNNEI. Deletions cut 6 bases from V and 0 bases from J, with 6 bases between. The CDR3 protein is CASRKLSGNTIYF. The CDR3 nucleotides are TGTGCCAGCAGGAAGCTCTCTGGAAACACCATATATTTT. Variable domain in full (rest from reference TRBV2 and TRBJ1-3): EPEVTQTPSHQVTQMGQEVILRCVPISNHLYFYWYRQILGQKVEFLVSFYNNEISEKSEIFDDQFSVERPDGSNFTLKIRSTKLEDSAMYFCASRKLSGNTIYFGEGSWLTVV.

The chain couples TRBV25-1 to TRBJ1-1; 8 nucleotides align to TRBD1. The CDR3 is made up of 14 amino acids. The V and J ends lost 4 bases and 5 bases, in that order; junction bases with no gene match: 6. CDR1 and CDR2 from the germline V gene are MGHDK and SYGVNS. CDR3 residues: CASSGGQGWTEAFF. In nucleotides, the CDR3 is TGTGCCAGCAGTGGTGGACAGGGCTGGACTGAAGCTTTCTTT.

The chain links TRBV6-2 or TRBV6-3 to TRBJ1-5, with D possibly TRBD1 on 5 matching bases. The ends were cut back, 5 bases at V and 4 bases at J, with 12 bases in the middle. The CDR3 sequence is 14 residues long. The germline CDR1 and CDR2 sequences are MNHEY and SVGEGT. The CDR3 protein is CASSHWTLNQPQHF. CDR3 bases: TGTGCCAGCAGTCACTGGACACTTAATCAGCCCCAGCATTTT.

V is TRBV9 and J is TRBJ1-2, with 8 bases aligning to TRBD1. The CDR3 extends over 13 amino acids. Germline V gene sequence: CDR1 SGDLS, CDR2 YYNGEE. V lost 4 bases and J lost 5; bases outside the gene matches: 4. DNA for the CDR3: TGTGCCAGCAGCACTCGACAGGGGTATGGCTACACCTTC. Its protein product is CASSTRQGYGYTF.

This clone was counted a few times. The V gene is TRBV7-2, the J gene TRBJ2-2; 7 bases match TRBD1. Per germline, CDR1 SGHTA and CDR2 FQGNSA. The CDR3 runs to 15 residues. With V trimmed by 5 bases and J by 6 bases, 9 bases remained unmatched. The CDR3 bases are TGTGCCAGCAGCCGCAGACAGGGTAGGCCCGGGGAGCTGTTTTTT. It specifies CASSRRQGRPGELFF.

The chain is built from TRBV11-2 and TRBJ1-1; D not certain. This CDR3 spans 17 amino acids. V lost 2 bases to trimming and J lost 1 base, with 17 bases between them. Germline V lookup: CDR1 SGHAT, CDR2 FQNNGV. Written as DNA, the CDR3 is TGTGCCAGCAGCTTACAGATTTGGGAGGCTTGGAACACTGAAGCTTTCTTT. This codes for CASSLQIWEAWNTEAFF. Filled out from reference TRBV11-2 and TRBJ1-1, the complete variable domain reads EAGVAQSPRYKIIEKRQSVAFWCNPISGHATLYWYQQILGQGPKLLIQFQNNGVVDDSQLPKDRFSAERLKGVDSTLKIQPAKLEDSAVYLCASSLQIWEAWNTEAFFGQGTRLTVV.

This sequence joins TRBV7-2 and TRBJ2-7, with D perhaps TRBD2 (6 bases). Trimming removed 5 bases at V and 6 bases at J, with 14 bases between. The CDR3 spans 13 residues. Germline V gene sequence: CDR1 SGHTA, CDR2 FQGNSA. Written as DNA, the CDR3 is TGTGCCAGCAGCCTTCGTGAGGGAGGCGAGCAGTACGTC. Its translation: CASSLREGGEQYV.

As concerns this clone: Other nucleotide sequences from this sample produce the same CDR3. The chain employs TRBV5-4 and TRBJ2-6; D gene unclear. V was shortened by 4 bases and J by 0 bases, with 8 bases between the two germline ends. The CDR3 covers 15 residues. CDR1 and CDR2 (germline): SGHNT, YYREEE (reference sequence). In nucleotides, the CDR3 is TGTGCCAGCAGCCCTGACACCTCTGGGGCCAACGTCCTGACTTTC. This gives the protein CASSPDTSGANVLTF.

V gene TRBV19 combines with J gene TRBJ2-7, with TRBD2 identical over 8 bases. V was clipped by 5 bases and J by 5 bases; unmatched bases: 5. CDR3 length: 13 residues. From germline, CDR1 is LNHDA and CDR2 SQIVND (reference sequence). The CDR3 sequence: CASSHGLADEQYV. CDR3 DNA sequence: TGTGCCAGTAGTCACGGACTAGCCGACGAGCAGTACGTC.

This clone is a singleton in its sample. The chain employs TRBV12-3 or TRBV12-4 and TRBJ1-4; 8 bases line up with TRBD1. The V and J ends lost 4 bases and 8 bases, in that order; junction bases with no gene match: 3. The CDR3 covers 13 residues. The CDR3 DNA sequence: TGTGCCAGCAGTTACGACAGGGGCGAAAAACTGTTTTTT. Translated: CASSYDRGEKLFF.

The CDR3 is CASSLSVGRGINEQFF. Here the CDR3 DNA reads TGTGCCAGCAGTTTGTCTGTGGGGAGGGGAATCAATGAGCAGTTCTTC. The rearrangement joins TRBV5-4 to TRBJ2-1, with 7 bases fitting TRBD2. CDR3 length: 16 amino acids. The V gene's germline CDR1 is SGHNT and CDR2 YYREEE (reference sequence). V shed 5 bases and J 6 bases; nucleotides not matched to a gene: 14.

The V gene is TRBV29-1, the J gene TRBJ2-5; 10 bases are a match to TRBD1. CDR1 is SQVTM, CDR2 ANQGSEA, per germline. With 2 bases clipped from V and 6 bases from J, the junction kept 12 bases outside the gene matches. The CDR3 has 16 amino acids. The DNA for the CDR3 is TGCAGCGTTGAAAAGTCCGGGACAGGGGCACGGAAGACCCAGTACTTC. Translation: CSVEKSGTGARKTQYF.

The rearrangement links TRBV18 to TRBJ1-4; 7 bases agree with TRBD1. Trimming at V came to 2 bases and at J to 6 bases, leaving 9 bases not matched to a gene. There are 16 residues in the CDR3. Per the germline V gene, CDR1 is KGHSH and CDR2 is LQKENI. The CDR3 bases are TGTGCCAGCTCACCAGGTTATACAGGGGCCGATGAAAAACTGTTTTTT. Translating gives CASSPGYTGADEKLFF.

This chain joins TRBV5-6 and TRBJ2-2; perhaps TRBD2 as D (5 bases). The CDR3 totals 16 residues. The V end lost 1 base, the J end lost 1 base, and 11 bases lay between the germline ends. CDR1 SGHDT and CDR2 YYEEEE come from the germline V gene. The CDR3 loop is CASSLSPGKNTGELFF. CDR3 nucleotide sequence: TGTGCCAGCAGCTTGTCCCCGGGGAAGAACACCGGGGAGCTGTTTTTT. Complete variable domain (other parts from reference TRBV5-6 and TRBJ2-2): DAGVTQSPTHLIKTRGQQVTLRCSPKSGHDTVSWYQQALGQGPQFIFQYYEEEERQRGNFPDRFSGHQFPNYSSELNVNALLLGDSALYLCASSLSPGKNTGELFFGEGSRLTVL.

V gene TRBV6-2 or TRBV6-3 combines with J gene TRBJ2-7, with D possibly TRBD1 on 6 matching bases. This CDR3 has 18 residues. Between the trimmed V and J ends, which lost 4 bases and 0 bases, there was a span of 22 bases. Germline CDR1 and CDR2: MNHEY and SVGEGT. CDR3 sequence: CASSSIILGRGGSYEQYV. CDR3 nucleotides: TGTGCCAGCAGTTCCATCATCTTAGGCAGGGGCGGCTCCTACGAGCAGTACGTC.

The genes are TRBV6-2 or TRBV6-3 and TRBJ1-5; 9 nucleotides match TRBD1. This CDR3 has 15 amino acids. Germline CDR1 MNHEY, CDR2 SVGEGT. Trimming took 4 bases from V and 5 from J; bases not matched to a gene: 6. CDR3: CASSFGTGFDQPQHF. The CDR3 DNA sequence: TGTGCCAGCAGTTTCGGGACAGGGTTTGATCAGCCCCAGCATTTT.

V is TRBV6-6 and J is TRBJ2-3; 12 positions match TRBD2. The junction had 3 bases not matched to a gene; V was cut back by 5 bases and J by 0 bases. The CDR3 has 16 residues. From germline, CDR1 is MNHNY and CDR2 SVGAGI (reference sequence). DNA for the CDR3: TGTGCCAGCAGTCCGACTAGCGGGGGTAGCACAGATACGCAGTATTTT. Encoded protein: CASSPTSGGSTDTQYF.

This chain connects TRBV28 to TRBJ1-2, with 8 positions matching TRBD1. From germline, CDR1 is MDHEN and CDR2 SYDVKM. This CDR3 has 13 residues. The V and J ends lost 6 bases and 8 bases, in that order; junction bases with no gene match: 8. The CDR3 sequence is CASRLTGEVGYTF. The CDR3 DNA follows: TGTGCCAGCAGGTTGACAGGGGAGGTAGGCTACACCTTC.

The genes are TRBV5-1 and TRBJ2-1; TRBD1 agrees at 9 bases. The V gene end was trimmed by 3 bases and the J gene end by 5 bases; junction bases not matched to a gene: 9. The CDR3 is 16 amino acids. CDR1 is SGHRS, CDR2 YFSETQ, per germline. The CDR3 DNA follows: TGCGCCAGCAGCTCACCCCCGGGACAGGGTAACAATGAGCAGTTCTTC. Translated: CASSSPPGQGNNEQFF. Supplemented by reference TRBV5-1 and TRBJ2-1, the full variable domain reads KAGVTQTPRYLIKTRGQQVTLSCSPISGHRSVSWYQQTPGQGLQFLFEYFSETQRNKGNFPGRFSGRQFSNSRSEMNVSTLELGDSALYLCASSSPPGQGNNEQFFGPGTRLTVL.